A selection of T cell receptor beta chains follows, all from one sample in a study of T cells in Graves' hyperthyroidism and ophthalmopathy. TCRdb called the multiplex PCR reads again in MiXCR, with one record for every CDR3 protein. The sample shows about 420,000 distinct CDR3 sequences, roughly 15% of them seen only once. Sequenced sample: blood. The receptors here all came from a woman under 30 with Graves' hyperthyroidism. CDR3s include the opening cysteine and the closing phenylalanine or tryptophan. The D gene is left open where the match is weak. Size is omitted from some rows. Given values are once, few, many or a class for expanded clones.

clone size,V gene,D gene,J gene,CDR3 protein,CDR3 DNA
many,TRBV11-3,NA,TRBJ2-1,CASSPTGAYNEQFF,TGTGCCAGCAGCCCAACGGGGGCCTACAATGAGCAGTTCTTC
NA,TRBV20-1,TRBD1,TRBJ1-1,CSGSGQKNTEAFF,TGCAGTGGCTCGGGACAGAAGAACACTGAAGCTTTCTTT
many,TRBV28,TRBD1,TRBJ2-7,CASLQGGQGIYEQYF,TGTGCCAGCCTACAAGGGGGACAGGGGATCTACGAGCAGTACTTC
few,TRBV13,TRBD1,TRBJ1-6,CASSQGTGNSPLHF,TGTGCCAGCAGCCAAGGGACAGGGAATTCACCCCTCCACTTT
many,TRBV27,NA,TRBJ1-1,CASSFMVNTEAFF,TGTGCCAGCAGTTTTATGGTGAACACTGAAGCTTTCTTT
many,TRBV10-3,NA,TRBJ1-4,CAIKSATNEKLFF,TGTGCCATCAAGTCGGCAACTAATGAAAAACTGTTTTTT
many,TRBV3-1,TRBD2,TRBJ2-1,CASSQGTSGREQFF,TGTGCCAGCAGCCAAGGGACTAGCGGGAGAGAGCAGTTCTTC
many,TRBV5-1,NA,TRBJ2-7,CASSFGQGFYEQYF,TGCGCCAGCAGCTTCGGCCAGGGATTCTACGAGCAGTACTTC
NA,TRBV30,NA,TRBJ2-7,CAWSPGTAYEQYF,TGTGCCTGGAGCCCAGGGACCGCCTACGAGCAGTACTTC
NA,TRBV6-1,TRBD2,TRBJ2-5,CASREKGLAGGETQYF,TGTGCCAGCAGAGAAAAGGGATTAGCGGGAGGAGAGACCCAGTACTTC
many,TRBV6-2/TRBV6-3,NA,TRBJ2-7,CASSYPSLYEQYF,TGTGCCAGCAGTTACCCGTCCCTCTACGAGCAGTACTTC
NA,TRBV19,TRBD1,TRBJ1-4,CASSIGGTGWEKLFF,TGTGCCAGTAGTATAGGAGGGACAGGCTGGGAAAAACTGTTTTTT
few,TRBV11-2,TRBD2,TRBJ2-3,CASSLRQTSGSIDTQYF,TGTGCCAGCAGCTTAAGGCAAACTAGCGGGAGTATAGATACGCAGTATTTT
many,TRBV10-3,TRBD1,TRBJ1-1,CAISDRDRGDTEAFF,TGTGCCATCAGTGACCGGGACAGGGGGGACACTGAAGCTTTCTTT
many,TRBV7-2,TRBD2,TRBJ2-3,CASSVRWAGATDTQYF,TGTGCCAGCAGCGTAAGGTGGGCGGGAGCCACAGATACGCAGTATTTT
many,TRBV2,TRBD1,TRBJ2-1,CASRDRQGGNNEQFF,TGTGCCAGCAGGGACCGACAGGGGGGCAACAATGAGCAGTTCTTC
many,TRBV5-6,NA,TRBJ1-3,CASSAQGIDGNTIYF,TGTGCCAGCAGCGCTCAGGGTATAGATGGAAACACCATATATTTT
many,TRBV28,TRBD1,TRBJ1-5,CASTRPVYRTGVQPQHF,TGTGCCAGCACCCGACCCGTATATAGGACAGGGGTTCAGCCCCAGCATTTT
few,TRBV4-1,NA,TRBJ2-7,CASSHPFTSNEQYF,TGCGCCAGCAGCCACCCCTTTACCAGTAACGAGCAGTACTTC
NA,TRBV5-6,NA,TRBJ1-1,CASSAFWDTEAFF,TGTGCCAGCAGCGCCTTTTGGGACACTGAAGCTTTCTTT
many,TRBV7-2,NA,TRBJ2-7,CASSSRDLSPYEQYF,TGTGCCAGCAGCTCTCGGGACCTTTCCCCCTACGAGCAGTACTTC
NA,TRBV12-3/TRBV12-4,NA,TRBJ1-5,CASSSSRRSQHF,TGTGCCAGCAGTTCCTCCCGGCGGTCCCAGCATTTT
many,TRBV11-2,NA,TRBJ2-7,CASSLVALFSYEQYF,TGTGCCAGCAGCTTAGTAGCCTTATTCTCCTACGAGCAGTACTTC
many,TRBV2,NA,TRBJ1-2,CASSEGAVDGYTF,TGTGCCAGCAGTGAGGGTGCGGTTGACGGCTACACCTTC
many,TRBV6-1,NA,TRBJ2-7,CASSPGVQSSYEQYF,TGTGCCAGCAGCCCGGGAGTACAGAGCTCCTACGAGCAGTACTTC
many,TRBV6-1,NA,TRBJ1-2,CASSEWGHDGYTF,TGTGCCAGCAGTGAGTGGGGGCACGATGGCTACACCTTC
NA,TRBV29-1,NA,TRBJ2-1,CSVEGVTYNEQFF,TGCAGCGTTGAAGGGGTAACCTACAATGAGCAGTTCTTC
many,TRBV11-2,NA,TRBJ2-7,CASSLDTGVAEQYF,TGTGCCAGCAGCTTAGATACGGGAGTGGCCGAGCAGTACTTC
many,TRBV28,TRBD2,TRBJ2-3,CASSNPGLGVTDTQYF,TGTGCCAGCAGTAACCCGGGACTAGGTGTCACAGATACGCAGTATTTT
many,TRBV28,NA,TRBJ2-7,CASRWGGGDEQYF,TGTGCCAGCAGGTGGGGTGGGGGCGACGAGCAGTACTTC
many,TRBV28,NA,TRBJ1-1,CASSLSWGQLNTEAFF,TGTGCCAGCAGTTTAAGCTGGGGGCAGCTGAACACTGAAGCTTTCTTT
NA,TRBV29-1,NA,TRBJ2-1,CSVGLGNEQFF,TGCAGCGTTGGACTAGGAAATGAGCAGTTCTTC
few,TRBV7-9,NA,TRBJ2-7,CASRDKLGQPYEQYF,TGTGCCAGCAGGGATAAACTGGGACAACCTTACGAGCAGTACTTC
many,TRBV5-1,NA,TRBJ2-7,CASSQHSLREQYF,TGCGCCAGCAGCCAACACTCCCTTCGGGAGCAGTACTTC
few,TRBV10-3,NA,TRBJ1-1,CAVRMSPGAEAFF,TGTGCCGTCAGGATGTCCCCCGGGGCTGAAGCTTTCTTT
many,TRBV13,NA,TRBJ1-1,CASSSLESTEAFF,TGTGCCAGCAGCTCGCTCGAGAGCACTGAAGCTTTCTTT
many,TRBV6-5,NA,TRBJ2-3,CASSYSSTTDTQYF,TGTGCCAGCAGTTACTCGTCCACAACAGATACGCAGTATTTT
many,TRBV6-5,NA,TRBJ1-2,CASSYSEDNYGYTF,TGTGCCAGCAGTTACTCGGAGGATAACTATGGCTACACCTTC
NA,TRBV9,NA,TRBJ2-2,CASSVGSGVTGELFF,TGTGCCAGCAGCGTAGGGTCAGGGGTAACCGGGGAGCTGTTTTTT
many,TRBV24-1,NA,TRBJ1-2,CATSDRDGNGYTF,TGTGCCACCAGTGATCGGGACGGAAATGGCTACACCTTC
few,TRBV6-1,TRBD1,TRBJ1-4,CATMTGANEKLFF,TGTGCCACCATGACAGGGGCTAATGAAAAACTGTTTTTT